The 2 T cell receptor beta chains below were found in one sample sequenced in a study of blood T cell repertoires in COVID-19. Clones were sequenced by immunoSEQ multiplex PCR, and TCRdb holds only the in-frame ones, with some missing. The sample consists of 200,000 to 250,000 clones, around nine tenths of them appearing once. Sequenced sample: peripheral blood. The receptors were sampled from a man in his fifties or sixties with COVID-19, enrolled during active disease.

The chain employs TRBV14 and TRBJ2-3; D not certain. The CDR3 totals 13 residues. Germline-derived CDR1 and CDR2 are SGHDN and FVKESK. V lost 2 bases and J lost 1, with 4 bases in between. The CDR3 here is CASSQLGTDTQYF. In nucleotides, the CDR3 is TGTGCCAGCAGCCAACTAGGCACAGATACGCAGTATTTT.

The V call is TRBV10-3, the J call TRBJ2-7, with 10 bases identical to TRBD1. This CDR3 has 14 amino acids. The V gene's germline CDR1 is ENHRY and CDR2 SYGVKD. V was pared by 6 bases and J by 0 bases, with 2 bases of the junction left unmatched. CDR3 nucleotide sequence: TGTGCCATCAGGGACAGGGGGAGCTCCTACGAGCAGTACTTC. Translation: CAIRDRGSSYEQYF.